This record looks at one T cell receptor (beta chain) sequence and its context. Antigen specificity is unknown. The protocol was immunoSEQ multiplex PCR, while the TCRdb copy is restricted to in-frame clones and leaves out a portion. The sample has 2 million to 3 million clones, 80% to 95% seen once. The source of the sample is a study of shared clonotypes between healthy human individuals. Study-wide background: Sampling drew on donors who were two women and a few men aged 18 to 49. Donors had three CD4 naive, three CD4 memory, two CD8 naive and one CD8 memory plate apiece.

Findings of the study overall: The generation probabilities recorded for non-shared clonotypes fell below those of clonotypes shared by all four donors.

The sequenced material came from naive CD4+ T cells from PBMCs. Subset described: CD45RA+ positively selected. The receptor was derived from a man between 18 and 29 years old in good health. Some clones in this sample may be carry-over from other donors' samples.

CDR3 nucleotides: TGCAGCGTTCGCCCGGGACTAGCGGGAGAGGTACGGGAGACCCAGTACTTC. Encoded protein: CSVRPGLAGEVRETQYF. The rearrangement joins TRBV29-1 to TRBJ2-5, with 14 bases lining up with TRBD2. Trimming cost V 5 bases and J 5 bases; bases outside gene matches: 13. The CDR3 covers 17 residues. Germline V CDR1 and CDR2: SQVTM, ANQGSEA.